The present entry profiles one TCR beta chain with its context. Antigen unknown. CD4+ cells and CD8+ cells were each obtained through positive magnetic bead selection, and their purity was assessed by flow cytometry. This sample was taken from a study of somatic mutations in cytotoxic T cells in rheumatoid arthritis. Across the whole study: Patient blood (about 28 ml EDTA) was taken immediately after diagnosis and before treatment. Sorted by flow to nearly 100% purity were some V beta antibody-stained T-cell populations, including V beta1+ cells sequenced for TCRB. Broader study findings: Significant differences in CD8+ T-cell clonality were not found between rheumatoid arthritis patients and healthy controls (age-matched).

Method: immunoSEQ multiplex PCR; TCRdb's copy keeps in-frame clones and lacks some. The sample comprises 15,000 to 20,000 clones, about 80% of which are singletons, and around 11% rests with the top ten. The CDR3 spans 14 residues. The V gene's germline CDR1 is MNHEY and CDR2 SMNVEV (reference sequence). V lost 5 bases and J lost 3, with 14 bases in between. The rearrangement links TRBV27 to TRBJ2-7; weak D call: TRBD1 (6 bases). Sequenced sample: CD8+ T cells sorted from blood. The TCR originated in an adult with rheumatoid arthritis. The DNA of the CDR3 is TGTGCCAGCAGTGCCGGGACACGCATCTACGAGCAGTACTTC. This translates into CASSAGTRIYEQYF.